These 7 T cell receptor beta chains were sequenced from one sample in a study of regulatory and conventional T cells in RAG deficiency. Genomic DNA came from blood regulatory T cells gated CD4+ CD25-high CD127-low. Sequenced by immunoSEQ multiplex PCR; TCRdb stores in-frame clones only, minus some. The table has roughly 20,000 clones, around 90% seen once. These data are also associated with another study on regulatory T cells. That paper adds: The primer mix had 52 TRBV and 13 TRBJ primers.

The sample comprised Tregs sorted from blood. The receptors here all came from a human donor in good health.

V and J are TRBV5-1 and TRBJ2-2; perhaps TRBD2 as D (5 bases). V was cut by 6 bases and J by 7 bases, with 28 bases left in between. Germline V lookup: CDR1 SGHRS, CDR2 YFSETQ. This CDR3 has 18 amino acids. The CDR3 reads CASKGSWSGVASGGELFF. For the CDR3, the DNA is TGCGCCAGCAAGGGATCATGGTCGGGTGTCGCGAGCGGCGGGGAGCTGTTTTTT.

The chain couples TRBV9 to TRBJ2-7; 13 bases line up with TRBD2. This CDR3 is 18 amino acids long. Germline V gene sequence: CDR1 SGDLS, CDR2 YYNGEE. Trimming cost V 3 bases and J 0 bases; bases outside gene matches: 9. The DNA for the CDR3 is TGTGCCAGCAGCGAGGGAACCGGGACTAGCGGGATCTCCTACGAGCAGTACTTC. It specifies CASSEGTGTSGISYEQYF.

The rearrangement joins TRBV14 to TRBJ1-4; D remains unclear. V was cut by 1 base and J by 4 bases, with 13 bases left in between. The CDR3 extends over 16 amino acids. From germline, CDR1 is SGHDN and CDR2 FVKESK. CDR3 nucleotides: TGTGCCAGCAGCCAAGGGGTTCACGGATATAATGAAAAACTGTTTTTT. It codes for CASSQGVHGYNEKLFF.

V usage is TRBV19 and J usage is TRBJ1-1; D may be TRBD1 (6 bases). The V end was cut by 6 bases, the J end by 5 bases, with 13 bases between. Germline V gene data show CDR1 as LNHDA and CDR2 as SQIVND (reference sequence). The CDR3 contains 13 residues. The CDR3 DNA follows: TGTGCCAGTAGGGGGGCAGGGCGAACTGAAGCTTTCTTT. Protein: CASRGAGRTEAFF.

This clone was counted once. V usage is TRBV27 and J usage is TRBJ1-2; D is perhaps TRBD1 (5 bases). Germline V gene sequence: CDR1 MNHEY, CDR2 SMNVEV (reference sequence). V gave up 2 bases and J gave up 7 bases, with 14 bases separating them. The CDR3 has 14 amino acids. The DNA for the CDR3 is TGTGCCAGCAGTTTACTCAGGGAGCGCGGTGGCTACACCTTC. It specifies CASSLLRERGGYTF.

The chain is built from TRBV28 and TRBJ1-1; D might be TRBD1 (6 bases). The CDR3 consists of 17 residues. Trimming took 6 bases from V and 1 from J, leaving 21 bases between them. CDR1 is MDHEN and CDR2 is SYDVKM in the germline V gene. The CDR3 nucleotides are TGTGCCAGCAGGGTACTCGGGGGGCACCTAACGAACACTGAAGCTTTCTTT. Amino acid sequence: CASRVLGGHLTNTEAFF.

The V and J genes are TRBV10-3 and TRBJ2-5; D perhaps matches TRBD2 (7 bases). V gave up 3 bases and J gave up 5 bases, with 13 bases separating them. CDR3 size: 14 residues. Germline CDR1 reads ENHRY; CDR2 reads SYGVKD. Here the CDR3 reads CAISESRGGETQYF. CDR3 DNA sequence: TGTGCCATCAGTGAAAGTAGGGGGGGGGAGACCCAGTACTTC.